The sequence of this T cell receptor beta chain was determined in a study of CD8 T cells in Susac syndrome. Those who served as multiple sclerosis controls were treatment-naive patients with stable or active relapsing-remitting disease. Purification of the CD8+ and CD4+ T cells relied on negative isolation, and TEMRA cells underwent FACS enrichment. V lost 4 bases and J 5 bases, leaving 18 bases between the germline ends. Germline CDR1 is MNHEY and CDR2 is SMNVEV (reference sequence). There are 15 residues in the CDR3. An input of about 0.45 to 1 ug of RNA was subjected to reverse transcription using random hexamers. The immunoSEQ assay covered 54 Vbeta and 13 Jbeta segments for CDR3. TCRdb ran MiXCR on the immunoSEQ multiplex PCR reads and lists one entry per CDR3 protein. Among about 210,000 distinct CDR3 sequences, 95% were seen once, and the ten largest hold about 0.088%.

The chain joins TRBV27 to TRBJ2-7; a weak D match, TRBD2 (7 bases). The sequence was collected from a human donor with multiple sclerosis. The sample taken for sequencing was CD4+ T cells from PBMCs. CDR3 bases: TGTGCCAGCAGTTCCACAGGGACTATAAGTAACGAGCAGTACTTC. It encodes CASSSTGTISNEQYF.